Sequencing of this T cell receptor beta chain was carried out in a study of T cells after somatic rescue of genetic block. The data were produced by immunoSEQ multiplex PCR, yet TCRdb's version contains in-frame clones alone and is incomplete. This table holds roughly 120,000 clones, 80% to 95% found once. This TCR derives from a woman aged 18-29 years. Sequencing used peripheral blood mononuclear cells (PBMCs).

CDR3 amino acids: CASSLMGGEYNEQFF. DNA of the CDR3: TGTGCCAGCAGCTTAATGGGGGGTGAATACAATGAGCAGTTCTTC. The chain couples TRBV7-3 to TRBJ2-1; a weak D match, TRBD2 (6 bases). Trimming cost V 1 base and J 4 bases, with 11 bases left between them. Germline V gives CDR1 SGHTA, CDR2 FQGTGA. CDR3 size: 15 residues.